This T cell receptor (beta chain) was obtained from a study of response to subunit inactivated influenza vaccine. One entry per CDR3 protein results from TCRdb running MiXCR on the RT-PCR reads. The table lists about 800,000 distinct CDR3 sequences, approximately 22% of them singletons. The specimen comprised PBMCs from blood, sampled around 5 days after vaccination. This TCR was sampled from a man in his fifties who received an inactivated influenza vaccine.

CDR3 DNA: TGCAGCGTTGAAGCAGGCACAGACTATGGCTACACCTTC. This gives the protein CSVEAGTDYGYTF. V gene TRBV29-1 combines with J gene TRBJ1-2; D gene unclear. This CDR3 spans 13 amino acids. Germline CDR1 and CDR2: SQVTM and ANQGSEA. V lost 1 base, J lost 3 bases, and 9 bases lay in between.